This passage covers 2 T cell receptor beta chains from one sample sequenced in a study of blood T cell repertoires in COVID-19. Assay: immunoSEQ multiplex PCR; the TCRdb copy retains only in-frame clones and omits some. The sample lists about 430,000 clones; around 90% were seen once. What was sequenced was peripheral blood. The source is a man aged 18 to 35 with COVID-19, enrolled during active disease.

The CDR3: CSVGQVLGETQYF. CDR3 in DNA: TGCAGCGTGGGACAGGTATTAGGGGAGACCCAGTACTTC. The V gene is TRBV29-1, the J gene TRBJ2-5; 8 bases agree with TRBD1. The length of the CDR3 is 13 residues. V gave up 6 bases and J gave up 5 bases; unmatched junction bases: 8. Germline V CDR1 and CDR2: SQVTM, ANQGSEA.

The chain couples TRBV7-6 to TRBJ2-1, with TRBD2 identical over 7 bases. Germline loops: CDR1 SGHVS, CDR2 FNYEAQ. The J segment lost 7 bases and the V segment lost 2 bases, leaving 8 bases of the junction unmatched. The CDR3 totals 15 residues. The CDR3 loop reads CASSLFSGGSNEQFF. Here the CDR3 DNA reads TGTGCCAGCAGCTTATTTTCGGGAGGATCTAATGAGCAGTTCTTC.